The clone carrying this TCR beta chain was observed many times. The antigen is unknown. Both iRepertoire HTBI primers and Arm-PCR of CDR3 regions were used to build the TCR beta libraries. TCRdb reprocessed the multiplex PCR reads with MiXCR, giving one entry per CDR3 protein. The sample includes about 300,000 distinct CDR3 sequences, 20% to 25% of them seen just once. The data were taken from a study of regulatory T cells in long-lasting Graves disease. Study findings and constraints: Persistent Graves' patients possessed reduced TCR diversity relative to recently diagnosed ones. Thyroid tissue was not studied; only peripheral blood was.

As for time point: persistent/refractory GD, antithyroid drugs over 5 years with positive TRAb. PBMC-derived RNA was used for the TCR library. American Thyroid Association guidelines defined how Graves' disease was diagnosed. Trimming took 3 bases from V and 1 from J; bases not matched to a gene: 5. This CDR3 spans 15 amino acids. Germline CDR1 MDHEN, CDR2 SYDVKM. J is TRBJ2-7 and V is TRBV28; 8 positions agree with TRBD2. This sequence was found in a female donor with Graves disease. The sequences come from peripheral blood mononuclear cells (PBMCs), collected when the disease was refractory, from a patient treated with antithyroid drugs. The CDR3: CASSFAGGKSYEQYF. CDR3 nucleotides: TGTGCCAGCAGTTTCGCGGGGGGCAAATCCTACGAGCAGTACTTC.